One and the same sample provided the 30 T cell receptor beta chains below, sequenced in a study of blood T cell repertoires in COVID-19. The data were produced by immunoSEQ multiplex PCR, yet TCRdb's version contains in-frame clones alone and is incomplete. Among over 45,000 clones listed, approximately 88% were seen once. The sample consisted of peripheral blood. The receptors originated from a man aged 65 to 85 with active COVID-19.

This clone appeared once. The CDR3 DNA reads TGTGCCAGCAGCCGGCTCAGTGGCCTCTCCTACGAGCAGTACTTC. It yields the protein CASSRLSGLSYEQYF. V and J are TRBV7-8 and TRBJ2-7; no clear D. Trimming stripped 5 bases from V and 0 bases from J, with 14 bases between. Germline CDR1 and CDR2: SGHVS and FQNEAQ. The CDR3 consists of 15 residues.

This clone appeared a single time. The gene calls are TRBV19 and TRBJ1-2; tentatively, D is TRBD1 (6 bases). This CDR3 has 15 amino acids. The germline gives CDR1 LNHDA, CDR2 SQIVND (reference sequence). Trimming removed 7 bases from V and 4 bases from J, with 19 bases in between. The CDR3 DNA follows: TGTGCCAGTACCACACCGGGGGGCGGAAGCTATGGCTACACCTTC. Residues: CASTTPGGGSYGYTF.

V gene TRBV29-1 combines with J gene TRBJ2-7, with 10 bases that match TRBD1. Germline V gives CDR1 SQVTM, CDR2 ANQGSEA. This CDR3 spans 11 amino acids. Germline trimming cut 7 bases from V and 5 bases from J; bases unmatched to any gene: 2. The CDR3 reads CSGTGGDEQYF. The CDR3 DNA sequence: TGCAGCGGGACAGGGGGAGACGAGCAGTACTTC.

The table lists this clone with a count of one. V gene TRBV5-8 combines with J gene TRBJ2-1; D possibly corresponds to TRBD1 (5 bases). Germline V gives CDR1 SGHTS, CDR2 YDEGEE. V was pared by 7 bases and J by 0 bases, with 11 bases between. This CDR3 spans 14 amino acids. Written as DNA, the CDR3 is TGTGCCAGCGTGGCAGGGCACTCCTACAATGAGCAGTTCTTC. It encodes CASVAGHSYNEQFF.

The CDR3 is CAWSVGRGLIAVRAHSYEQYF. Here the CDR3 DNA reads TGTGCCTGGAGTGTCGGAAGGGGGCTGATAGCGGTCCGCGCCCACTCCTACGAGCAGTACTTC. The chain has TRBV30 and TRBJ2-7, with D possibly matching TRBD1 (7 bases). There are 21 residues in the CDR3. Germline CDR1 reads GTSNPN; CDR2 reads SVGIG (reference sequence). V was clipped by 0 bases and J by 0 bases, with 30 bases between them. Full variable domain (rest looked up from reference TRBV30 and TRBJ2-7): SQTIHQWPATLVQPVGSPLSLECTVEGTSNPNLYWYRQAAGRGLQLLFYSVGIGQISSEVPQNLSASRPQDRQFILSSKKLLLSDSGFYLCAWSVGRGLIAVRAHSYEQYFGPGTRLTVT.

In DNA form, the CDR3 reads TGCGCCAGCAGCTTGGGCCGCCGGGACAGGGGTCACTATGGCTACACCTTC. This gives the protein CASSLGRRDRGHYGYTF. The chain carries TRBV5-1 and TRBJ1-2, with 10 nucleotides matching TRBD1. Germline values: CDR1 SGHRS, CDR2 YFSETQ. This CDR3 has 17 amino acids. With V trimmed by 0 bases and J by 3 bases, 8 bases remained unmatched.

V and J are TRBV6-2 or TRBV6-3 and TRBJ1-2; tentative D call: TRBD1 (6 bases). The CDR3 is made up of 15 amino acids. CDR1 and CDR2 from the germline V gene are MNHEY and SVGEGT. V gave up 3 bases and J gave up 5 bases, with 16 bases separating them. The CDR3 here is CASSYSPGGQYGYTF. For the CDR3, the DNA is TGTGCCAGCAGTTATTCGCCGGGGGGCCAATATGGCTACACCTTC.

This clone was picked up one time. The chain joins TRBV7-8 to TRBJ2-7; 11 bases agree with TRBD1. Trimming removed 1 base from V and 1 base from J; junction bases left unmatched: 9. The CDR3 consists of 18 residues. The V gene's germline CDR1 is SGHVS and CDR2 FQNEAQ. The DNA of the CDR3 is TGTGCCAGCAGCTTAGGGCTGGGACAGGGGGGACGATCCTACGAGCAGTACTTC. Protein: CASSLGLGQGGRSYEQYF.

The chain joins TRBV3-1 (or the pseudogene TRBV3-2) to TRBJ2-1, with 10 bases aligning to TRBD2. Unmatched junction bases numbered 9, after V lost 6 bases and J lost 4 bases. CDR3 length: 16 amino acids. Germline loops: CDR1 LGHDT, CDR2 YNNKEL (reference sequence). The CDR3 DNA reads TGTGCCAGCAGACGGAGGACTAGCGGAGTTTACAATGAGCAGTTCTTC. It yields the protein CASRRRTSGVYNEQFF.

The chain employs TRBV5-1 and TRBJ2-7; 8 nucleotides match TRBD1. Germline-derived CDR1 and CDR2 are SGHRS and YFSETQ. Trimming took 0 bases from V and 6 from J; bases not matched to a gene: 8. This CDR3 comprises 15 residues. The CDR3, as DNA: TGCGCCAGCAGCTTGGTGACAGGGGATGTTGGCGAGCAGTACTTC. Protein: CASSLVTGDVGEQYF.

This sequence joins TRBV10-3 and TRBJ1-5; D unresolved. CDR1 and CDR2 from the germline V gene are ENHRY and SYGVKD. V lost 2 bases to trimming and J lost 3 bases, with 8 bases between them. This CDR3 is built from 14 residues. The CDR3 region has the DNA TGTGCCATCAGTGAGCCCGGGGTCAATCAGCCCCAGCATTTT. Protein sequence: CAISEPGVNQPQHF.

The sample holds one count of this clone. This chain uses TRBV7-8 with TRBJ2-1; perhaps TRBD2 as D (5 bases). V lost 2 bases and J 10 bases, leaving 18 bases between the germline ends. Germline CDR1 and CDR2: SGHVS and FQNEAQ. The CDR3 loop spans 15 amino acids. DNA for the CDR3: TGTGCCAGCAGCTTACCGGGATTCAACTTAGGAGAGCAGTTCTTC. It is translated as CASSLPGFNLGEQFF.

This clone is termed medium-sized. The chain carries TRBV7-2 and TRBJ1-6; possibly TRBD1 for D (5 bases). The germline V gene has CDR1 SGHTA and CDR2 FQGNSA. Trimming shortened V by 2 bases and J by 8 bases, and 10 bases separated the two germline ends. This CDR3 comprises 14 residues. The CDR3 spells CASSLRGRDSPLHF. The CDR3 DNA is TGTGCCAGCAGCTTAAGGGGAAGGGATTCACCCCTCCACTTT.

The chain recombines TRBV6-5 with TRBJ2-1; D not certain. Germline-derived CDR1 and CDR2 are MNHEY and SVGAGI. This CDR3 comprises 12 residues. The V gene lost 6 bases and the J gene lost 7 bases, with 10 bases spanning the gap. CDR3 protein: CASSATWNEQFF. The CDR3 nucleotides read TGTGCCAGCAGCGCGACTTGGAATGAGCAGTTCTTC.

The chain carries TRBV5-1 and TRBJ2-7, with TRBD2 as a possible D gene (6 bases). V gave up 3 bases and J gave up 5 bases, with 15 bases separating them. This CDR3 is 14 amino acids long. The germline V gene has CDR1 SGHRS and CDR2 YFSETQ. The CDR3 sequence: CASSSGDGGNEQYF. In DNA, the CDR3 is TGCGCCAGCAGCTCGGGGGACGGGGGAAACGAGCAGTACTTC.

This clone was seen only a few times. The chain has TRBV4-3 and TRBJ2-1; a weak D match, TRBD2 (5 bases). The V end lost 0 bases, the J end lost 3 bases, and 6 bases lay between the germline ends. CDR1 is LGHNA and CDR2 is YSLEER in the germline V gene. The CDR3 covers 14 residues. In nucleotides, the CDR3 is TGCGCCAGCAGCCAAGACGGGGACTACAATGAGCAGTTCTTC. Translation: CASSQDGDYNEQFF.

This chain uses TRBV6-6 with TRBJ2-7; perhaps TRBD2 as D (5 bases). The CDR3 spans 14 residues. Deletions cut 6 bases from V and 3 bases from J, with 15 bases between. Germline values: CDR1 MNHNY, CDR2 SVGAGI (reference sequence). The CDR3 loop reads CASRSTGGIYEQYF. The CDR3 nucleotides read TGTGCCAGCAGATCGACTGGAGGTATCTACGAGCAGTACTTC.

The chain combines TRBV6-2 or TRBV6-3 with TRBJ2-5, with no clear D. CDR1 MNHEY and CDR2 SVGEGT come from the germline V gene. Trimming pared 6 bases from V and 4 bases from J, leaving 12 bases between. This CDR3 contains 13 residues. CDR3 sequence: CASSPPVIETQYF. DNA for the CDR3: TGTGCCAGCAGCCCCCCGGTTATAGAGACCCAGTACTTC.

The chain links TRBV2 to TRBJ2-3; possibly TRBD1 for D (5 bases). The V end was cut by 2 bases, the J end by 3 bases, with 6 bases between. CDR3 length: 13 amino acids. The V gene's germline CDR1 is SNHLY and CDR2 FYNNEI. The CDR3 nucleotides read TGTGCCAGCAGTGAAAGGGGAACAGATACGCAGTATTTT. Amino acids: CASSERGTDTQYF.

Note on this clone: The junction shows a germline mismatch at one end, possibly a read error. This chain links TRBV7-7 with TRBJ2-3; TRBD1 matches at 7 bases. From germline, CDR1 is SSHAT and CDR2 FNYEAQ (reference sequence). This CDR3 has 14 amino acids. The CDR3 nucleotides read TGTGCTAGCAGCCTGGGACAGAGCACAGATACGCAGTATTTT. Its protein is CASSLGQSTDTQYF.

Only a few counts were recorded for this clone. V is TRBV19 and J is TRBJ1-2; TRBD1 agrees at 12 bases. After removal of 6 bases from V and 7 bases from J, the junction contained 9 bases not matched to a gene. There are 15 residues in the CDR3. Germline CDR1 LNHDA, CDR2 SQIVND (reference sequence). For the CDR3, the DNA is TGTGCCAGTAGGGCCCGGGACAGGGGGCAAGTTGGCTACACCTTC. Its translation: CASRARDRGQVGYTF.

This chain joins TRBV21-1 and TRBJ2-1; TRBD2 is the table's D call and was not checked against the DNA. TRBV21-1 is a pseudogene locus. The CDR3 covers 16 residues. In nucleotides, the CDR3 is TGTGCCAGCAGCATCAGGCCGGGACTCATCTACAATGAGCAGTTCTTC. Translated: CASSIRPGLIYNEQFF.

The chain links TRBV7-3 to TRBJ2-1, with 9 bases identical to TRBD2. The CDR3 contains 16 residues. V was pared by 4 bases and J by 0 bases, with 4 bases of the junction left unmatched. CDR1 SGHTA and CDR2 FQGTGA come from the germline V gene. CDR3 in DNA: TGTGCCAGCAGCTCTAGCGGGGCGAGCTCCTACAATGAGCAGTTCTTC. Translation: CASSSSGASSYNEQFF. The entire variable domain, with the rest obtained from reference TRBV7-3 and TRBJ2-1, is as follows: GAGVSQTPSNKVTEKGKYVELRCDPISGHTALYWYRQSLGQGPEFLIYFQGTGAADDSGLPNDRFFAVRPEGSVSTLKIQRTERGDSAVYLCASSSSGASSYNEQFFGPGTRLTVL.

This chain uses TRBV5-1 with TRBJ2-7, with 10 bases matching TRBD1. The CDR3 consists of 15 residues. V lost 4 bases, J lost 1 base, and 5 bases stayed unmatched. The V gene's germline CDR1 is SGHRS and CDR2 YFSETQ. CDR3 coding DNA: TGCGCCAGCAGCCCCCGGACAGGGGGTTCCTACGAGCAGTACTTC. Translating gives CASSPRTGGSYEQYF.

This rearrangement joins TRBV9 to TRBJ1-1; 10 bases line up with TRBD1. Germline CDR1 reads SGDLS; CDR2 reads YYNGEE. J was trimmed by 4 bases and V by 4 bases; bases with no gene match: 4. The CDR3 length is 14 residues. CDR3 amino acids: CASSPWTGGTEAFF. The CDR3 DNA reads as TGTGCCAGCAGCCCTTGGACAGGGGGCACTGAAGCTTTCTTT.

The rearrangement joins TRBV4-1 to TRBJ1-1; 8 positions agree with TRBD1. The CDR3 has 14 amino acids. V lost 4 bases to trimming and J lost 1 base; unmatched junction nucleotides: 2. Germline V gene sequence: CDR1 MGHRA, CDR2 YSYEKL. The DNA for the CDR3 is TGCGCCAGCAGCCTGGACAGGGAGAACACTGAAGCTTTCTTT. Amino acids: CASSLDRENTEAFF.

The genes are TRBV5-4 and TRBJ2-1; 8 bases align to TRBD1. Trimming at V came to 1 base and at J to 7 bases, leaving 7 bases not matched to a gene. This CDR3 is built from 15 residues. From germline, CDR1 is SGHNT and CDR2 YYREEE (reference sequence). CDR3 amino acids: CASSLPGGAKNEQFF. The CDR3 DNA is TGTGCCAGCAGCTTGCCAGGGGGCGCTAAGAATGAGCAGTTCTTC.

The chain recombines TRBV5-4 with TRBJ2-7, with 10 bases lining up with TRBD1. With 4 bases clipped from V and 0 bases from J, the junction kept 7 bases outside the gene matches. Germline lookup yields CDR1 SGHNT and CDR2 YYREEE (reference sequence). CDR3 length: 16 residues. The DNA for the CDR3 is TGTGCCAGCAGCAAGGGACAGGGGCTCAACTCCTACGAGCAGTACTTC. Protein: CASSKGQGLNSYEQYF.

The V and J genes are TRBV7-8 and TRBJ1-1; D may be TRBD1 (5 bases). The length of the CDR3 is 13 residues. V lost 4 bases to trimming and J lost 6 bases, with 12 bases between them. Per the germline V gene, CDR1 is SGHVS and CDR2 is FQNEAQ. CDR3 sequence (DNA): TGTGCCAGCAGCTCGGACATGGAGTCTGAAGCTTTCTTT. This codes for CASSSDMESEAFF.

This clone was seen just once. The chain recombines TRBV18 with TRBJ2-5; 7 bases align to TRBD2. This CDR3 contains 15 residues. Germline V CDR1 and CDR2: KGHSH, LQKENI. Trimming removed 4 bases from V and 1 base from J; junction bases left unmatched: 6. CDR3 nucleotide sequence: TGTGCCAGCTCACGGGGGGGACCCGGCCAAGAGACCCAGTACTTC. Its protein is CASSRGGPGQETQYF.